These T cell receptor beta chains were read from a single sample in a study of monozygotic twins with cystic fibrosis. Some clones are missing from TCRdb's copy, which holds only in-frame ones; the method was immunoSEQ multiplex PCR. The sample lists approximately 34,000 clones; 84% were seen once. Sequencing was carried out using blood. The receptors originated from a girl aged 2-10 years with cystic fibrosis. CDR3s include the opening cysteine and the closing phenylalanine or tryptophan. D genes are given only for firm matches. Some rows have no size entry. The others give once, few or many, or a class for an expanded clone.

d_gene: NA
v_gene: TRBV7-9
j_gene: TRBJ1-2
abundance: NA
CDR3nt: TGTGCCAGCAGCTTAGGTTTCTATGGCTACACCTTC
CDR3aa: CASSLGFYGYTF

d_gene: TRBD2
v_gene: TRBV5-1
j_gene: TRBJ2-5
abundance: NA
CDR3nt: TGCGCCAGCAGCTTGGCCCCGGGACTAGCGGCACCGGGGGAGACCCAGTACTTC
CDR3aa: CASSLAPGLAAPGETQYF

d_gene: NA
v_gene: TRBV9
j_gene: TRBJ1-2
abundance: few
CDR3nt: TGTGCCAGCAGCGTCGCAGGGTTAAACTATGGCTACACCTTC
CDR3aa: CASSVAGLNYGYTF

d_gene: NA
v_gene: TRBV9
j_gene: TRBJ1-2
abundance: NA
CDR3nt: TGTGCCAGCAGCGTAGCGGCAGGGGATTATGGCTACACCTTC
CDR3aa: CASSVAAGDYGYTF

d_gene: NA
v_gene: TRBV5-1
j_gene: TRBJ2-5
abundance: NA
CDR3nt: TGCGCCAGCAGCGTTTCTGCCAAGCGTGGCGGGGTGGAGACCCAGTACTTC
CDR3aa: CASSVSAKRGGVETQYF

d_gene: NA
v_gene: TRBV7-9
j_gene: TRBJ2-3
abundance: NA
CDR3nt: TGTGCCAGCGGGGGCAAATACACAGATACGCAGTATTTT
CDR3aa: CASGGKYTDTQYF

d_gene: TRBD1
v_gene: TRBV5-1
j_gene: TRBJ2-5
abundance: NA
CDR3nt: TGCGCCAGCAGCTTTGACAGGGAGCCCCAGTACTTC
CDR3aa: CASSFDREPQYF

d_gene: TRBD1
v_gene: TRBV18
j_gene: TRBJ1-5
abundance: NA
CDR3nt: TGTGCCAGCTCATCGAACCCGGGACAGGGCCCTGTCCCCTATAGCAATCAGCCCCAGCATTTT
CDR3aa: CASSSNPGQGPVPYSNQPQHF

d_gene: TRBD1
v_gene: TRBV2
j_gene: TRBJ1-1
abundance: NA
CDR3nt: TGTGCCAGCAGACGGGACAGGGCCACTGAAGCTTTCTTT
CDR3aa: CASRRDRATEAFF

d_gene: TRBD1
v_gene: TRBV13
j_gene: TRBJ1-2
abundance: NA
CDR3nt: TGTGCCAGCAGCTTAGGGCGACAGGGACTTAACTATGGCTACACCTTC
CDR3aa: CASSLGRQGLNYGYTF

d_gene: NA
v_gene: TRBV19
j_gene: TRBJ2-2
abundance: NA
CDR3nt: TGTGCCAGTAGTCCTCACTTAGCGGTAAACACCGGGGAGCTGTTTTTT
CDR3aa: CASSPHLAVNTGELFF

d_gene: TRBD1
v_gene: TRBV5-1
j_gene: TRBJ1-2
abundance: NA
CDR3nt: TGCGCCAGCAAATCAGGGGGTGGCTACACCTTC
CDR3aa: CASKSGGGYTF

d_gene: NA
v_gene: TRBV2
j_gene: TRBJ2-2
abundance: NA
CDR3nt: TGTGCCAGCAGCACACTAGTAGGGTCCGGGGAGCTGTTTTTT
CDR3aa: CASSTLVGSGELFF

d_gene: NA
v_gene: TRBV7-2
j_gene: TRBJ1-5
abundance: NA
CDR3nt: TGTGCCAGCAGCTTAAAATGGGGGGCGCAGCCCCAGCATTTT
CDR3aa: CASSLKWGAQPQHF

d_gene: NA
v_gene: TRBV21-1
j_gene: TRBJ2-3
abundance: NA
CDR3nt: TGTGCCAGCAGCATTCCCTCTACTTGCACAGATACGCAGTATTTT
CDR3aa: CASSIPSTCTDTQYF

d_gene: NA
v_gene: TRBV5-4
j_gene: TRBJ1-1
abundance: NA
CDR3nt: TGTGCCAGCAGCCTACCCGGGGGAATGAACACTGAAGCTTTCTTT
CDR3aa: CASSLPGGMNTEAFF

d_gene: TRBD1
v_gene: TRBV30
j_gene: TRBJ2-7
abundance: few
CDR3nt: TGTGCCTGGGACGGACAGGCACACTACGAGCAGTACTTC
CDR3aa: CAWDGQAHYEQYF

d_gene: NA
v_gene: TRBV29-1
j_gene: TRBJ1-3
abundance: NA
CDR3nt: TGCAGCGTTGAAAAGGGTCTCGTTGGAAACACCATATATTTT
CDR3aa: CSVEKGLVGNTIYF

d_gene: TRBD1
v_gene: TRBV5-1
j_gene: TRBJ1-1
abundance: once
CDR3nt: TGCGCCAGCAGCGGCTCGACAGGGGGTACTGAAGCTTTCTTT
CDR3aa: CASSGSTGGTEAFF

d_gene: TRBD1
v_gene: TRBV14
j_gene: TRBJ1-2
abundance: NA
CDR3nt: TGTGCCAGCAGCCCCGAGACAGGGGGCGGCTTCTATGGCTACACCTTC
CDR3aa: CASSPETGGGFYGYTF

d_gene: TRBD2
v_gene: TRBV4-2
j_gene: TRBJ2-7
abundance: NA
CDR3nt: TGTGCCAGCAGCCAAGTACTAGCGGACTACGAGCAGTACTTC
CDR3aa: CASSQVLADYEQYF

d_gene: TRBD2
v_gene: TRBV4-1
j_gene: TRBJ2-2
abundance: few
CDR3nt: TGCGCCAGCAGCCAGATTAGCGGGGGGGCCAACACCGGGGAGCTGTTTTTT
CDR3aa: CASSQISGGANTGELFF

d_gene: NA
v_gene: TRBV30
j_gene: TRBJ2-3
abundance: NA
CDR3nt: TGTGCCTGGAGTAGAAGGGCTAGCACAGATACGCAGTATTTT
CDR3aa: CAWSRRASTDTQYF

d_gene: NA
v_gene: TRBV20-1
j_gene: TRBJ1-6
abundance: NA
CDR3nt: TGCAGTGCTAGAGCGGAGGGACCCCTCCACTTT
CDR3aa: CSARAEGPLHF

d_gene: NA
v_gene: TRBV5-4
j_gene: TRBJ2-3
abundance: NA
CDR3nt: TGTGCCAGCAGCTTGATGGGCCCCAGCACAGATACGCAGTATTTT
CDR3aa: CASSLMGPSTDTQYF

d_gene: TRBD2
v_gene: TRBV4-2
j_gene: TRBJ2-3
abundance: once
CDR3nt: TGTGCCAGCAGCCAAGTCGGGGGAGCGGGGGGCGCAGATACGCAGTATTTT
CDR3aa: CASSQVGGAGGADTQYF

d_gene: NA
v_gene: TRBV5-5
j_gene: TRBJ2-7
abundance: NA
CDR3nt: TGTGCCAGCAGCTTGGGAGGGGGGAGCTCCTACGAGCAGTACTTC
CDR3aa: CASSLGGGSSYEQYF

d_gene: TRBD1
v_gene: TRBV7-2
j_gene: TRBJ1-4
abundance: NA
CDR3nt: TGTGCCAGCAGCCCAACCAGGGGGCAGGGTCTAACTAATGAAAAACTGTTTTTT
CDR3aa: CASSPTRGQGLTNEKLFF

d_gene: NA
v_gene: TRBV19
j_gene: TRBJ1-2
abundance: once
CDR3nt: TGTGCCAGCACTAGACAGGACAGTTGGAGAGGCTACACCTTC
CDR3aa: CASTRQDSWRGYTF

d_gene: NA
v_gene: TRBV5-6
j_gene: TRBJ1-1
abundance: NA
CDR3nt: TGTGCCAGCAGCTTGAGGGGGACTGAAGCTTTCTTT
CDR3aa: CASSLRGTEAFF

d_gene: TRBD1
v_gene: TRBV7-9
j_gene: TRBJ1-1
abundance: NA
CDR3nt: TGTGCCAGCAGCCCTACAGGGGCTGAAGCTTTCTTT
CDR3aa: CASSPTGAEAFF

d_gene: TRBD2
v_gene: TRBV4-2
j_gene: TRBJ2-7
abundance: few
CDR3nt: TGTGCCAGCAGCCAAGAGGTAGCGGGGGCCTACGAGCAGTACTTC
CDR3aa: CASSQEVAGAYEQYF

d_gene: NA
v_gene: TRBV6-5
j_gene: TRBJ2-1
abundance: few
CDR3nt: TGTGCCAGCAGATCTACCTACAGCGGGGAGCAGTTCTTC
CDR3aa: CASRSTYSGEQFF

d_gene: TRBD1
v_gene: TRBV9
j_gene: TRBJ2-3
abundance: NA
CDR3nt: TGTGCCAGCAGCGCCATGGACAGGGGGGATGAAGGAGATACGCAGTATTTT
CDR3aa: CASSAMDRGDEGDTQYF

d_gene: NA
v_gene: TRBV10-3
j_gene: TRBJ1-2
abundance: few
CDR3nt: TGTGCCATCAGTGAGCCGGGTTCCAACTATGGCTACACCTTC
CDR3aa: CAISEPGSNYGYTF

d_gene: TRBD1
v_gene: TRBV15
j_gene: TRBJ1-1
abundance: NA
CDR3nt: TGTGCCACCAGCATATTACAGGGGCTCAAGGGGGCTTTCTTT
CDR3aa: CATSILQGLKGAFF

d_gene: NA
v_gene: TRBV5-1
j_gene: TRBJ2-3
abundance: NA
CDR3nt: TGCGCCACTACGACAGGATCGACAGGATCCTACACAGATACGCAGTATTTT
CDR3aa: CATTTGSTGSYTDTQYF

d_gene: TRBD1
v_gene: TRBV5-1
j_gene: TRBJ1-2
abundance: NA
CDR3nt: TGCGCCAGCCGGACAGGCGACTATGGCTACACCTTC
CDR3aa: CASRTGDYGYTF

d_gene: TRBD1
v_gene: TRBV2
j_gene: TRBJ2-5
abundance: few
CDR3nt: TGTGCCAGCGACCGGGACAGGTTATCAGGAGAGACCCAGTACTTC
CDR3aa: CASDRDRLSGETQYF

d_gene: NA
v_gene: TRBV5-1
j_gene: TRBJ2-7
abundance: NA
CDR3nt: TGCGCCAGCAGCTTGGATCGGGTCAAACCCCACTTC
CDR3aa: CASSLDRVKPHF